This is a list of T cell receptor beta chains from one sample in a study of identifying expanded T cells in peripheral blood. Sequencing was performed with immunoSEQ multiplex PCR; in TCRdb, only in-frame clones are kept and a portion is missing. Of about 80,000 clones in the sample, approximately 90% were seen once. Sequencing used blood. The receptors derive from a person between 18 and 69 years old in good health. Each CDR3 is given with its conserved first and last residue. The D gene is left open where the match is weak.

TRBV4-1	TRBD2	TRBJ2-1	TGCGCCAGCAGCCAAGGGCAGACTAGCGGATACAATGAGCAGTTCTTC	CASSQGQTSGYNEQFF
TRBV15	NA	TRBJ1-1	TGTGCCACCAGCAGAGGTCGGGGGTCGAGGACTGAAGCTTTCTTT	CATSRGRGSRTEAFF
TRBV15	TRBD1	TRBJ2-7	TGTGCCACCAGCAGATCCCCGGGACAGGGTCGCGAGCAGTACTTC	CATSRSPGQGREQYF
TRBV4-1	TRBD2	TRBJ2-1	TGCGCCAGCAGCCAAGAAACGGGGGGCTACAATGAGCAGTTCTTC	CASSQETGGYNEQFF
TRBV25-1	NA	TRBJ2-3	TGTGCCAGCAGTCAAGAGATTCGAACAGATACGCAGTATTTT	CASSQEIRTDTQYF
TRBV19	NA	TRBJ1-5	TGTGCCAGTAGTATAGATTCAGGGGTTTGGTCTATTCAGCCCCAGCATTTT	CASSIDSGVWSIQPQHF
TRBV4-1	NA	TRBJ2-7	TGCGCCAGCAGCCAATGGGAGGCTGGCCGTACAACTCCCTACGAGCAGTACTTC	CASSQWEAGRTTPYEQYF
TRBV4-1	TRBD2	TRBJ2-7	TGCGCCAGCAGCCAAGATTGGACTAGCGGGATAAATCAGTACTTC	CASSQDWTSGINQYF
TRBV18	NA	TRBJ2-4	TGTGCCAGCTCACCACCGCCCGCCCTGGGAGCCAAAAACATTCAGTACTTC	CASSPPPALGAKNIQYF
TRBV2	NA	TRBJ2-2	TGTGCCAGCAGGCCGCGGGGCACCGGGGAGCTGTTTTTT	CASRPRGTGELFF
TRBV5-5	TRBD1	TRBJ1-5	TGTGCCAAAAGACAGGGGCGACCTTTCAGCCTCTATCAGCCCCAGCATTTT	CAKRQGRPFSLYQPQHF
TRBV5-1	NA	TRBJ2-7	TGCGCCAGCAGCTGGGGGAGTGAGGTTTCCTACGAGCAGTACTTC	CASSWGSEVSYEQYF